The clone carrying this TCR beta chain was seen repeatedly, ten times or more. The making of cDNA relied on 5'RACE with 10-nucleotide random UMIs. MiXCR, applied by TCRdb to the 5' RACE reads, yields one record per CDR3 protein. The sample includes 48,000 or so distinct CDR3 sequences, around 10% of them seen just once. The sample belongs to a study of neurological immune-mediated disorders. The V gene lost 6 bases and the J gene lost 1 base, with 10 bases spanning the gap. From germline, CDR1 is ENHRY and CDR2 SYGVKD. This CDR3 region has 15 residues. Sequencing was carried out using PBMCs. The chain joins TRBV10-3 to TRBJ2-6; a possible D gene is TRBD1 (6 bases). The sequence was collected from a woman between 35 and 50 years old with HTLV-1-associated myelopathy (HAM/TSP). CDR3 bases: TGTGCCATCAGCAACAGGGAGTCTGGGGCCAACGTCCTGACTTTC. It specifies CAISNRESGANVLTF.